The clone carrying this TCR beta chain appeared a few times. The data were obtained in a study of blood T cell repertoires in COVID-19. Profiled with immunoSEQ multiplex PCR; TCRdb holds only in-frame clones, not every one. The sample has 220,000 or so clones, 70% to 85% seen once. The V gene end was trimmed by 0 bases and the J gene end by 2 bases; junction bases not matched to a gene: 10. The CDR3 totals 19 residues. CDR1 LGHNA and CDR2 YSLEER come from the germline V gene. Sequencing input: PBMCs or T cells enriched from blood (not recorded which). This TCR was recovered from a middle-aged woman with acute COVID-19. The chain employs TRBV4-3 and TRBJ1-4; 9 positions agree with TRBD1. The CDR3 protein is CASSQEHRGRLGTNEKLFF. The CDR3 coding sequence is TGCGCCAGCAGCCAAGAGCACAGGGGGCGGTTAGGGACTAATGAAAAACTGTTTTTT.